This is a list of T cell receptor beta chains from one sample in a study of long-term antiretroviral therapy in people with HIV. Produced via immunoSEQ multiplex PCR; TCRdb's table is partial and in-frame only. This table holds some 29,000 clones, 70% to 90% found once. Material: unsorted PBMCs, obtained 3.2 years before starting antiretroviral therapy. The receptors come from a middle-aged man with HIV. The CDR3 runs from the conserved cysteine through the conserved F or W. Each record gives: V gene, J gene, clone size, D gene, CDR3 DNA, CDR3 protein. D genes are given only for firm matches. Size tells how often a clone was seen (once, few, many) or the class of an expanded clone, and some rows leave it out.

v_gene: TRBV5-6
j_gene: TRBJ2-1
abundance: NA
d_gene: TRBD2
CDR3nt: TGTGCCAGCAGGCTTCGCGGGAAGCGGGGGTTCGATGAGCAGTTCTTC
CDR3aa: CASRLRGKRGFDEQFF

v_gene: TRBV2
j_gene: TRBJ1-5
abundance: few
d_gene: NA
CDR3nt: TGTGCCAGCAGTGATCTTTCTGAGCGTCAGCCCCAGCATTTT
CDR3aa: CASSDLSERQPQHF

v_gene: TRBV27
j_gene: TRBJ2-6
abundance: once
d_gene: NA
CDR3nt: TGTGCCAGCAGTTCCCCCTATCGGGGGGCCAACGTCCTGACTTTC
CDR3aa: CASSSPYRGANVLTF

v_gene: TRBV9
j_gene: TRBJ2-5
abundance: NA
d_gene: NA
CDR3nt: TGTGCCAGCAGCGTAGACCGGGGCCTCGCCAGCGGAGAGACCCAGTACTTC
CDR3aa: CASSVDRGLASGETQYF

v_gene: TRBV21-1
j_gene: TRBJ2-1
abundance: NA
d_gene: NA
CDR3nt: TGTGCCAGCAGCAAACCGGGACTGAACTACAATGAGCAGTTCTTC
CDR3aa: CASSKPGLNYNEQFF

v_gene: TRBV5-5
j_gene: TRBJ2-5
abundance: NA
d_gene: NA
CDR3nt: TGTGCCAGCAGCCGAAGCCCCAGCGGAGAGACCCAGTACTTC
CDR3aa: CASSRSPSGETQYF

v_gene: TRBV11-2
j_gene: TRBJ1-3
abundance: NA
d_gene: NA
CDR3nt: TGTGCCAGCAGCTTAGGAGGACGCGACGGAAACACCATATATTTT
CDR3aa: CASSLGGRDGNTIYF

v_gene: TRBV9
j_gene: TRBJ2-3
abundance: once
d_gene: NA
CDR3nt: TGTGCCAGCAGCGTAGTTGGGGGGCCCGGTAACACAGATACGCAGTATTTT
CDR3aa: CASSVVGGPGNTDTQYF

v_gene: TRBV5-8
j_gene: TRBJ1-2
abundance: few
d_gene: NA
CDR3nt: TGTGCCAGCAGCTTCGGCGGGACGCACTATGGCTACACCTTC
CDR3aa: CASSFGGTHYGYTF

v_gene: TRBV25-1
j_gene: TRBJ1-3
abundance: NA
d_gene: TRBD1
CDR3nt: TGTGCCAGCAGTGAATCGACAGGGCCCCTCTCTGGAAACACCATATATTTT
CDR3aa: CASSESTGPLSGNTIYF

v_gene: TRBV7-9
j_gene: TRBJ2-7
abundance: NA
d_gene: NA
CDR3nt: TGTGCCAGCAGCCCCCCATCCGGGCTGTCGAGGTACGAGCAGTACTTC
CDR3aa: CASSPPSGLSRYEQYF

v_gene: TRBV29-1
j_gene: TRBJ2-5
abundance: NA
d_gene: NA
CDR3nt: TGCAGCGTTGGTAGGGGTACCCGAGAGACCCAGTACTTC
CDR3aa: CSVGRGTRETQYF

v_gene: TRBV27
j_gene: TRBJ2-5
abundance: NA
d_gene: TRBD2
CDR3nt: TGTGCCAGCAGTTTAACCCGCGGGGGGGGAGTGAAGACCCAGTACTTC
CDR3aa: CASSLTRGGGVKTQYF